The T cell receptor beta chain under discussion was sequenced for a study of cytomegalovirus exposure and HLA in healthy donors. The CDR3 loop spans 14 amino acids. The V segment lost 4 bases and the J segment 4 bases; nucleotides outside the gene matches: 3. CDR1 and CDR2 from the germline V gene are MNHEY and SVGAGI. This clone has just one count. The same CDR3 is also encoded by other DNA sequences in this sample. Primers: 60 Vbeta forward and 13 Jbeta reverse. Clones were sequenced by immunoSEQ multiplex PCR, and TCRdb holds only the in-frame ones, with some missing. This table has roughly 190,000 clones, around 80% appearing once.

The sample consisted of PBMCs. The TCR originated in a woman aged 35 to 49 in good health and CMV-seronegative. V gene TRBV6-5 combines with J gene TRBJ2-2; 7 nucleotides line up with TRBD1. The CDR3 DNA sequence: TGTGCCAGCAGTTCAGCAGGGGGCACCGGGGAGCTGTTTTTT. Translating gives CASSSAGGTGELFF.